These 4 T cell receptor beta chains were sequenced from one sample in a study of human T cells and chemical hapten exposure. Unfractionated whole blood was the source from which total RNA was extracted. TCRdb independently ran MiXCR on the 5' RACE reads; one entry per CDR3 protein. The table shows fewer than 150,000 distinct CDR3 sequences, with approximately 20% occurring only once. The receptors come from a human donor in good health.

This clonotype was counted only a few times. CDR3 coding DNA: TGTGCCACCAGTGATGCGGGGACGCAAGACTACGAGCAGTACTTC. Encoded protein: CATSDAGTQDYEQYF. The rearrangement joins TRBV24-1 to TRBJ2-7; D may be TRBD2 (6 bases). Germline V gene lookup returns CDR1 KGHDR and CDR2 SFDVKD. There are 15 residues in the CDR3. The V end lost 3 bases, the J end lost 3 bases, and 14 bases lay between the germline ends.

The genes are TRBV3-1 and TRBJ2-2, with D maybe TRBD2 (5 bases). The germline V and J ends were trimmed by 3 bases and 4 bases, with 15 bases remaining between them. CDR1 LGHDT and CDR2 YNNKEL come from the germline V gene (reference sequence). This CDR3 has 16 amino acids. CDR3 DNA: TGTGCCAGCAGCCATATCCAGAGGCGGGCCACCGGGGAGCTGTTTTTT. Translation: CASSHIQRRATGELFF.

This clonotype was detected only a few times. The chain combines TRBV28 with TRBJ2-6; tentatively, D is TRBD2 (6 bases). Looked up from germline, CDR1 is MDHEN and CDR2 is SYDVKM. The V end lost 6 bases, the J end lost 4 bases, and 31 bases lay between the germline ends. The CDR3 covers 21 residues. The CDR3 spells CASRRWGLGRRGDSGANVLTF. The CDR3 DNA follows: TGTGCCAGCAGACGATGGGGCTTGGGGCGTCGCGGGGATTCCGGGGCCAACGTCCTGACTTTC. Supplemented by reference TRBV28 and TRBJ2-6, the full variable domain reads DVKVTQSSRYLVKRTGEKVFLECVQDMDHENMFWYRQDPGLGLRLIYFSYDVKMKEKGDIPEGYSVSREKKERFSLILESASTNQTSMYLCASRRWGLGRRGDSGANVLTFGAGSRLTVL.

At least ten counts were recorded for this clonotype. The J gene is TRBJ2-1, the V gene TRBV18; 9 bases map to TRBD2. The CDR3 contains 15 residues. Germline V gene lookup returns CDR1 KGHSH and CDR2 LQKENI. Trimming took 3 bases from V and 3 from J; bases not matched to a gene: 3. This CDR3 is CASSPQTSGYNEQFF. The CDR3 DNA reads as TGTGCCAGCTCACCCCAGACTAGCGGCTACAATGAGCAGTTCTTC.